This TCR beta chain was sequenced during a study of technical replicates of blood from a few donors. Data came from immunoSEQ multiplex PCR; TCRdb stores just in-frame clones and leaves some out. The data show more than 10,000 clones, over 85% seen once. Per the germline V gene, CDR1 is SGHDN and CDR2 is FVKESK. Trimming pared 4 bases from V and 2 bases from J, leaving 14 bases between. The CDR3 consists of 16 residues. V usage is TRBV14 and J usage is TRBJ1-4; a possible D gene is TRBD1 (5 bases). The origin of this receptor is a human donor in good health. Sequenced material: PBMCs. This chain's CDR3 is CASSPGLGRTNEKLFF. As DNA, the CDR3 is TGTGCCAGCAGCCCGGGACTAGGGCGGACTAATGAAAAACTGTTTTTT.